This T cell receptor beta chain stems from a study of T cell repertoires in cytomegalovirus infection. About the study: Indications came from public TCR beta signatures; they pointed to CMV infection and to a matching HLA type.

MiXCR, applied by TCRdb to the reads, yields one record per CDR3 protein. The sample consists of under 850,000 distinct CDR3 sequences, around 30% of them appearing once. General study points: Cumulative frequency of public TCR beta families picked out carriers of CMV plus the relevant HLA. CMV-specific TCR beta clonotypes restricted by HLA-C were the ones dominating the ex vivo response.

Trimming removed 0 bases from V and 0 bases from J, with 12 bases in between. Germline V lookup: CDR1 SGHTA, CDR2 FQGNSA. CDR3 length equals 17 residues. As for this clonotype: The antigen is undetermined.

The chain joins TRBV7-2 to TRBJ2-1; TRBD1 or TRBD2 may be the D gene (5 bases each). The clonotype comes from a human donor in good health (CMV status not recorded). Some clones in this sample may be carry-over from other donors' samples. The specimen was cultured PBMCs, collected from culture after CMV antigen stimulation. The CDR3 region is CASSLALGLASYNEQFF. In DNA form, the CDR3 reads TGTGCCAGCAGCTTAGCGCTGGGGCTAGCCTCCTACAATGAGCAGTTCTTC.